These 27 T cell receptor beta chains were sequenced from one sample in a study of identical twins. TCRdb re-called the 5' RACE reads through MiXCR, storing one row per CDR3 protein. The profile shows around 570,000 distinct CDR3 sequences, 9.5% to 10% of them singletons. This same sample was also taken into another study, of yellow fever vaccine responses in identical twins.

The sequencing input was PBMCs. The receptor set was obtained from a young woman in good health.

The chain carries TRBV10-3 and TRBJ1-4; no firm D call. Trimming removed 3 bases at V and 8 bases at J, with 10 bases between. The CDR3 length is 13 residues. Per the germline V gene, CDR1 is ENHRY and CDR2 is SYGVKD. In nucleotides, the CDR3 is TGTGCCATCAGTGAAGGGCCCCCCGAAAAACTGTTTTTT. Translated: CAISEGPPEKLFF.

This clonotype was detected only a few times. The junction does not match germline at one end; this may be a read error. V and J are TRBV7-3 and TRBJ2-3; 7 bases are a match to TRBD2. Germline V gene lookup returns CDR1 SGHTA and CDR2 FQGTGA. The length of the CDR3 is 14 residues. CDR3 protein: CASGLGGSTATQYF. CDR3 DNA sequence: TGTGCCAGCGGGCTGGGGGGGTCCACAGCTACGCAGTATTTT.

This clonotype has only a few counts. This sequence joins TRBV27 and TRBJ2-3; 7 bases line up with TRBD2. Germline CDR1 MNHEY, CDR2 SMNVEV (reference sequence). Trimming cost V 7 bases and J 1 base; bases outside gene matches: 5. This CDR3 is 14 amino acids long. DNA of the CDR3: TGTGCCAGCAACAAGCGGGGTGGCACAGATACGCAGTATTTT. This sequence encodes CASNKRGGTDTQYF.

This clonotype occurred a few times. V and J are TRBV7-2 and TRBJ2-2; D remains ambiguous. V was trimmed by 2 bases and J by 4 bases, leaving 8 bases between them. The germline gives CDR1 SGHTA, CDR2 FQGNSA. The CDR3 runs 14 residues. Here the CDR3 reads CASSLKWTTGELFF. The CDR3 DNA is TGTGCCAGCAGCTTAAAATGGACCACCGGGGAGCTGTTTTTT. The variable domain in full, with the rest retrieved from reference TRBV7-2 and TRBJ2-2, is GAGVSQSPSNKVTEKGKDVELRCDPISGHTALYWYRQSLGQGLEFLIYFQGNSAPDKSGLPSDRFSAERTGGSVSTLTIQRTQQEDSAVYLCASSLKWTTGELFFGEGSRLTVL.

This clonotype was picked up many times. The chain combines TRBV7-2 with TRBJ2-7; 11 nucleotides match TRBD2. This CDR3 has 15 residues. Germline V gene lookup returns CDR1 SGHTA and CDR2 FQGNSA. The junction had 3 bases not matched to a gene; V was cut back by 5 bases and J by 0 bases. As DNA, the CDR3 is TGTGCCAGCAGCACACTAGCGGGAGTCTCCTACGAGCAGTACTTC. This translates into CASSTLAGVSYEQYF.

As to this clonotype: Germline and junction disagree at one end, which may indicate a read error. The chain joins TRBV12-3 or TRBV12-4 to TRBJ1-6; perhaps TRBD1 as D (5 bases). The CDR3 totals 17 residues. The CDR3 nucleotides read TGTGCCTGCAGTCGGGAGGGGAGGGTCAACTATAATTCACCCCTCCACTTT. Its translation is CACSREGRVNYNSPLHF.

This clonotype showed up many times. This chain uses TRBV5-6 with TRBJ2-7; maybe TRBD1 (6 bases). CDR3 size: 15 residues. With 6 bases removed from V and 0 bases from J, the gap between germline ends came to 16 bases. Germline CDR1 and CDR2: SGHDT and YYEEEE. CDR3 bases: TGTGCCAGCACCGCCTGGGGGCGTAGCTCCTACGAGCAGTACTTC. Its protein is CASTAWGRSSYEQYF.

The V gene is TRBV5-6, the J gene TRBJ1-5; D is unclear. This CDR3 has 15 residues. V gave up 3 bases and J gave up 5 bases, with 15 bases separating them. The germline CDR1 and CDR2 sequences are SGHDT and YYEEEE. In DNA, the CDR3 is TGTGCCAGCAGCTCGCTTAACAGACCCGATCAGCCCCAGCATTTT. It yields the protein CASSSLNRPDQPQHF. Complete variable domain (other parts from reference TRBV5-6 and TRBJ1-5): DAGVTQSPTHLIKTRGQQVTLRCSPKSGHDTVSWYQQALGQGPQFIFQYYEEEERQRGNFPDRFSGHQFPNYSSELNVNALLLGDSALYLCASSSLNRPDQPQHFGDGTRLSIL.

The chain has TRBV4-3 and TRBJ2-6; 7 bases line up with TRBD2. The CDR3 is 18 residues long. Germline V CDR1 and CDR2: LGHNA, YSLEER. Germline trimming cut 0 bases from V and 2 bases from J; bases unmatched to any gene: 7. The CDR3 DNA reads as TGCGCCAGCAGCCAAGAAGGGCCGGGGGGAACTGGGGCCAACGTCCTGACTTTC. It translates to CASSQEGPGGTGANVLTF.

The chain combines TRBV6-4 with TRBJ2-3, with 14 bases that match TRBD2. Per the germline V gene, CDR1 is MRHNA and CDR2 is SNTAGT. The V gene end was trimmed by 6 bases and the J gene end by 6 bases; junction bases not matched to a gene: 5. The CDR3 sequence is 15 residues long. The CDR3: CASSPTSGGDDTQYF. CDR3 DNA sequence: TGTGCCAGCAGCCCGACTAGCGGGGGGGACGATACGCAGTATTTT.

On this clonotype itself: An end of the junction does not agree with germline; a read error may underlie this. In DNA form, the CDR3 reads TGTGTCAGCAGTATAGCGGGGGGCACAGATACGCAGTATTTT. Its protein is CVSSIAGGTDTQYF. The V call is TRBV12-3 or TRBV12-4, the J call TRBJ2-3, with 9 positions matching TRBD2. CDR3 length: 14 amino acids.

This clonotype was seen a handful of times. The chain joins TRBV3-1 to TRBJ2-3, with 8 bases that match TRBD2. This CDR3 has 18 amino acids. The germline V gene encodes CDR1 LGHDT and CDR2 YNNKEL (reference sequence). Trimming at V came to 1 base and at J to 2 bases, leaving 11 bases not matched to a gene. CDR3: CASSQVWSGGLLTDTQYF. CDR3 coding DNA: TGTGCCAGCAGCCAAGTTTGGAGCGGGGGACTGCTCACAGATACGCAGTATTTT.

The rearrangement uses TRBV3-1 and TRBJ2-7; D may be TRBD1 or TRBD2 (6 bases each). Germline V gene data show CDR1 as LGHDT and CDR2 as YNNKEL (reference sequence). The CDR3 is 13 residues long. Between the trimmed V and J ends, which lost 2 bases and 6 bases, there was a span of 11 bases. CDR3 protein: CASSQQRGVEQYF. The CDR3 nucleotides read TGTGCCAGCAGCCAACAGAGGGGGGTCGAGCAGTACTTC.

This clonotype has at least ten counts. The chain couples TRBV6-5 to TRBJ1-1, with 7 bases identical to TRBD1. Germline CDR1 is MNHEY and CDR2 is SVGAGI. The J segment lost 7 bases and the V segment lost 2 bases, leaving 4 bases of the junction unmatched. The CDR3 is 13 residues long. The CDR3 spells CASSYLTGYEAFF. CDR3 DNA: TGTGCCAGCAGTTACCTGACAGGGTATGAAGCTTTCTTT.

This clonotype has ten or more counts. The J gene is TRBJ2-5, the V gene TRBV29-1; D not certain. This CDR3 spans 12 amino acids. Germline CDR1 SQVTM, CDR2 ANQGSEA. V was clipped by 4 bases and J by 2 bases, with 8 bases between them. CDR3 loop: CSVGSIQETQYF. The DNA of the CDR3 is TGCAGCGTTGGCAGTATTCAAGAGACCCAGTACTTC.

This clonotype was counted at least ten times. The rearrangement links TRBV29-1 to TRBJ2-2; the D gene is possibly TRBD2 (6 bases). Germline CDR1 and CDR2: SQVTM and ANQGSEA. The CDR3 runs to 13 residues. Trimming stripped 4 bases from V and 3 bases from J, with 9 bases between. CDR3 sequence: CSVAGRDTGELFF. CDR3 nucleotides: TGCAGCGTTGCCGGGAGAGACACCGGGGAGCTGTTTTTT.

This clonotype was seen at least ten times. The CDR3 region is CAISEVLAAYEQYF. CDR3 nucleotides: TGTGCCATCAGTGAGGTGCTAGCGGCCTACGAGCAGTACTTC. V is TRBV10-3 and J is TRBJ2-7; TRBD2 agrees at 7 bases. There are 14 residues in the CDR3. Germline trimming cut 2 bases from V and 2 bases from J; bases unmatched to any gene: 3. From germline, CDR1 is ENHRY and CDR2 SYGVKD.

J is TRBJ2-1 and V is TRBV29-1; 9 bases agree with TRBD2. The CDR3 extends over 16 amino acids. V lost 3 bases to trimming and J lost 7 bases; unmatched junction nucleotides: 13. Germline V gene lookup returns CDR1 SQVTM and CDR2 ANQGSEA. CDR3 sequence reads: CSVEEARLADRNEQFF. The CDR3 DNA is TGCAGCGTTGAGGAGGCCAGACTAGCGGACAGGAATGAGCAGTTCTTC.

This clonotype occurred a few times. V usage is TRBV2 and J usage is TRBJ2-2, with D possibly being TRBD1 or TRBD2 (5 bases each). In germline, CDR1 is SNHLY, CDR2 FYNNEI. The V gene lost 5 bases and the J gene lost 6 bases, with 13 bases spanning the gap. This CDR3 has 14 residues. The CDR3 nucleotides read TGTGCCAGCAGTTTGCGCCGGGACGCCGGGGAGCTGTTTTTT. Translating it yields CASSLRRDAGELFF.

In its sample, this clonotype was seen a few times. The genes are TRBV5-1 and TRBJ2-3, with D perhaps TRBD2 (6 bases). The CDR3 contains 15 residues. V shed 2 bases and J shed 1 base, with 11 bases lying between them. In germline, CDR1 is SGHRS, CDR2 YFSETQ. The CDR3 nucleotides are TGCGCCAGCAGCTTATCCCCTAGCGGCACAGATACGCAGTATTTT. It codes for CASSLSPSGTDTQYF.

This clonotype was seen repeatedly, ten times or more. The chain recombines TRBV7-9 with TRBJ2-4, with D maybe TRBD1 (5 bases). The V end lost 3 bases, the J end lost 0 bases, and 6 bases lay between the germline ends. The CDR3 is 14 amino acids. Germline V gene sequence: CDR1 SEHNR, CDR2 FQNEAQ (reference sequence). The CDR3 DNA sequence: TGTGCCAGCAGCTTCGACAGAGCCAAAAACATTCAGTACTTC. Protein: CASSFDRAKNIQYF.

The chain has TRBV5-4 and TRBJ2-5; TRBD2 might be the D (6 bases). Looked up from germline, CDR1 is SGHNT and CDR2 is YYREEE (reference sequence). V lost 4 bases, J lost 1 base, and 14 bases lay in between. The CDR3 has 15 amino acids. The CDR3 sequence is CASSTSGRGQETQYF. The CDR3 DNA reads TGTGCCAGCAGCACTAGTGGGCGGGGCCAAGAGACCCAGTACTTC.

The sample holds a few counts of this clonotype. The chain employs TRBV3-1 and TRBJ2-1, with 12 bases identical to TRBD2. In germline, CDR1 is LGHDT, CDR2 YNNKEL (reference sequence). The CDR3 is 21 residues long. Trimming at V came to 0 bases and at J to 1 base, leaving 13 bases not matched to a gene. The CDR3 coding sequence is TGTGCCAGCAGCCAAGAGAATTTCGGACTAGCGGGACCGCCTTCCTACAATGAGCAGTTCTTC. The encoded protein is CASSQENFGLAGPPSYNEQFF.

This clonotype was counted a few times. The chain carries TRBV5-1 and TRBJ2-1; 7 nucleotides line up with TRBD2. CDR3 length: 15 amino acids. Germline V gene data show CDR1 as SGHRS and CDR2 as YFSETQ. Trimming took 1 base from V and 5 from J; bases not matched to a gene: 6. In DNA form, the CDR3 reads TGCGCCAGCAGCTTGTGGGAGGGCCGGGACAATGAGCAGTTCTTC. It yields the protein CASSLWEGRDNEQFF.

J is TRBJ1-2 and V is TRBV18, with 8 bases lining up with TRBD1. The CDR3 covers 14 residues. The germline V gene encodes CDR1 KGHSH and CDR2 LQKENI. J was trimmed by 8 bases and V by 2 bases; bases with no gene match: 7. CDR3 nucleotides: TGTGCCAGCTCACCATCGACAGGGGTCGGGGGCTACACCTTC. The encoded protein is CASSPSTGVGGYTF.

This chain joins TRBV7-8 and TRBJ2-3; 9 bases map to TRBD2. The CDR3 spans 15 residues. J gave up 4 bases and V 2 bases, and 4 bases lay outside the gene matches. Germline CDR1 and CDR2: SGHVS and FQNEAQ. The CDR3 nucleotides read TGTGCCAGCAGCTTATTAGCGGGAGACCCAGATACGCAGTATTTT. It is translated as CASSLLAGDPDTQYF.

This clonotype has at least ten counts. The rearrangement uses TRBV10-3 and TRBJ2-2, with TRBD2 identical over 11 bases. The CDR3 is made up of 20 amino acids. Losses at the gene ends were 5 bases for V and 3 bases for J; bases not matched to a gene: 17. Germline V gene data show CDR1 as ENHRY and CDR2 as SYGVKD. DNA of the CDR3: TGTGCCATCAGTATAGGGGGGGCGTCGACTAGCGGGATATACACCGGGGAGCTGTTTTTT. This translates into CAISIGGASTSGIYTGELFF.